This entry describes one TCR beta chain. Per the germline V gene, CDR1 is SGHDT and CDR2 is YYEEEE. There are 15 residues in the CDR3. Trimming removed 3 bases from V and 2 bases from J, with 12 bases in between. The PCR contained 60 Vbeta and 13 Jbeta primers. Only in-frame clones appear in the TCRdb table, and some are missing; sequencing was by immunoSEQ multiplex PCR. Its listing shows about 41,000 clones. This entry belongs to a study of cytomegalovirus exposure and HLA in healthy donors. Sequencing was performed on PBMCs. The origin of this receptor is a man in his thirties or forties in good health and CMV-seronegative. The chain has TRBV5-6 and TRBJ1-3; the D gene is possibly TRBD1 (5 bases). This CDR3 reads CASSSPAQAGNTIYF. DNA of the CDR3: TGTGCCAGCAGCTCTCCGGCACAGGCTGGAAACACCATATATTTT.